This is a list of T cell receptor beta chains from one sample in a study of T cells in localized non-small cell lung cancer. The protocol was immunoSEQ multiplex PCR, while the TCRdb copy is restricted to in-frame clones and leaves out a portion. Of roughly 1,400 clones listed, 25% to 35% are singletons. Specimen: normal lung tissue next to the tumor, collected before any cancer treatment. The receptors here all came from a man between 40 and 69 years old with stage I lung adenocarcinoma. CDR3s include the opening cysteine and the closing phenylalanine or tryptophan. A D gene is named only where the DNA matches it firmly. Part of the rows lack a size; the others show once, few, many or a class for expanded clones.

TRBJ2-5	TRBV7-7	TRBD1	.	CASSLRDRAETQYF	TGTGCCAGCAGCTTAAGGGACAGGGCTGAGACCCAGTACTTC
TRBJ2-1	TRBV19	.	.	CASKRGGLGRANEQFF	TGTGCCAGTAAGAGAGGTGGTCTGGGGCGAGCCAATGAGCAGTTCTTC
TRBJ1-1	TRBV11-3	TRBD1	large	CASSRGGSWNTEAFF	TGTGCCAGCAGCAGAGGGGGCAGTTGGAACACTGAAGCTTTCTTT
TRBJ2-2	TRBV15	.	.	CATSRGGGESGELFF	TGTGCCACCAGCAGAGGGGGCGGCGAGTCAGGGGAGCTGTTTTTT
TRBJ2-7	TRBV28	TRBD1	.	CASRKDRVTVYEQYF	TGTGCCAGCAGAAAGGACAGGGTAACGGTGTACGAGCAGTACTTC
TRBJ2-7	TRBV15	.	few	CATSREGVSYEQYF	TGTGCCACCAGCAGAGAGGGCGTCTCCTACGAGCAGTACTTC
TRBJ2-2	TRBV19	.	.	CASTIPGELFF	TGTGCCAGTACTATCCCCGGGGAGCTGTTTTTT
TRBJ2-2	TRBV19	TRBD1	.	CASRTGWTGELFF	TGTGCCAGTAGGACAGGGTGGACCGGGGAGCTGTTTTTT
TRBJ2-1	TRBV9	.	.	CASSVEQGDNEQFF	TGTGCCAGCAGCGTCGAGCAGGGTGACAATGAGCAGTTCTTC
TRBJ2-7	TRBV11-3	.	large	CASSLHQGPSYEQYF	TGTGCCAGCAGCTTACATCAGGGACCCTCCTACGAGCAGTACTTC
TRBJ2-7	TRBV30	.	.	CAWSEGRGGNDEQYF	TGTGCCTGGAGTGAGGGGAGAGGGGGGAACGACGAGCAGTACTTC
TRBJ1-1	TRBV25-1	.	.	CASSVGNTEAFF	TGTGCCAGCAGTGTGGGGAACACTGAAGCTTTCTTT
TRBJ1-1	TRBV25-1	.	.	CASSGGPNTEAFF	TGTGCCAGCAGTGGAGGGCCAAACACTGAAGCTTTCTTT
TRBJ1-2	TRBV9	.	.	CASSDQGSNYGYTF	TGTGCCAGCAGTGACCAGGGATCCAACTATGGCTACACCTTC
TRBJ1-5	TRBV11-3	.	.	CASSWGPGTNQPQHF	TGTGCCAGCAGCTGGGGACCGGGCACAAATCAGCCCCAGCATTTT
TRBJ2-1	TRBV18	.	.	CASSPGIRPNEQFF	TGTGCCAGCTCACCGGGAATCAGACCCAATGAGCAGTTCTTC
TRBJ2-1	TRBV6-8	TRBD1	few	CASSYGGQGGNEQFF	TGTGCCAGCAGTTACGGGGGACAGGGGGGCAATGAGCAGTTCTTC
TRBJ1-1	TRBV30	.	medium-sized	CAWSSWGAGTEAFF	TGTGCCTGGAGTTCGTGGGGCGCAGGAACTGAAGCTTTCTTT
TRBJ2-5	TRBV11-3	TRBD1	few	CASERWGTGTGAAETQYF	TGTGCCAGCGAACGATGGGGTACCGGGACAGGGGCGGCAGAGACCCAGTACTTC
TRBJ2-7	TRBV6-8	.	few	CASTTPQRVYEQYF	TGTGCCAGCACCACCCCGCAGAGGGTCTACGAGCAGTACTTC
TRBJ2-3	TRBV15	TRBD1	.	CATSARQGSDTQYF	TGTGCCACCAGCGCTAGACAGGGGTCAGATACGCAGTATTTT
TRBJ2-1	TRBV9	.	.	CASSVELASFHEQFF	TGTGCCAGCAGCGTAGAGTTAGCTTCATTCCATGAGCAGTTCTTC
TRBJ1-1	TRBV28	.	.	CASRPAYGGTEAFF	TGTGCCAGCCGCCCAGCATACGGGGGCACTGAAGCTTTCTTT
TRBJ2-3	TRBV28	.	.	CASTRTSTDTQYF	TGTGCCAGCACCCGGACTAGCACAGATACGCAGTATTTT
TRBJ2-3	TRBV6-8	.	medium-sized	CASSYRAEGDTQYF	TGTGCCAGCAGTTATAGGGCAGAGGGAGATACGCAGTATTTT
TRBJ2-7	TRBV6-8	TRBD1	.	CASSYAGTGDYEQYF	TGTGCCAGCAGTTACGCCGGGACAGGGGACTACGAGCAGTACTTC
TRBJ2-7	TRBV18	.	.	CASSPLSGGNEQYF	TGTGCCAGCTCACCACTGAGCGGAGGCAACGAGCAGTACTTC
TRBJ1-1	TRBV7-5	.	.	CASSLATGNTEAFF	TGTGCCAGCAGCTTGGCCACAGGCAACACTGAAGCTTTCTTT
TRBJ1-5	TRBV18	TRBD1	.	CASSPSALTGGGQPQHF	TGTGCCAGCTCACCTTCCGCTCTAACAGGGGGTGGTCAGCCCCAGCATTTT
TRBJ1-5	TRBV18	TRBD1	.	CASSRGTVNQPQHF	TGTGCCAGCTCACGGGGGACAGTCAATCAGCCCCAGCATTTT
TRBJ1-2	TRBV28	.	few	CASSSTTPGRNYGYTF	TGTGCCAGCAGCTCTACGACCCCGGGGAGAAACTATGGCTACACCTTC
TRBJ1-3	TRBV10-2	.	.	CASSESGTASSGNTIYF	TGCGCCAGCAGTGAATCGGGGACGGCGAGCTCTGGAAACACCATATATTTT
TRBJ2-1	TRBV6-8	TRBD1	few	CASLGQGSYNEQFF	TGTGCCAGCCTAGGACAGGGGTCCTACAATGAGCAGTTCTTC
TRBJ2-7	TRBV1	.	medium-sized	CASSQADGTAPSGYEQYF	TGCGCCAGCAGCCAGGCCGACGGGACAGCCCCCTCGGGCTACGAGCAGTACTTC
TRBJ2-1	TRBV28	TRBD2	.	CASSLWGTRGKNEQFF	TGTGCCAGCAGTTTATGGGGGACTAGGGGCAAGAATGAGCAGTTCTTC
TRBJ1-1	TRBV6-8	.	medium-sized	CATSSGVATEAFF	TGTGCCACCTCGAGCGGGGTTGCAACTGAAGCTTTCTTT
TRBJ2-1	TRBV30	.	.	CAWSVSARGGEQFF	TGTGCCTGGAGTGTATCTGCGCGGGGAGGAGAGCAGTTCTTC
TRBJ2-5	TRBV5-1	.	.	CASSLRGHGGGQETQYF	TGCGCCAGCAGCTTACGGGGACATGGGGGAGGCCAAGAGACCCAGTACTTC
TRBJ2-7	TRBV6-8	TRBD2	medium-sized	CASSWTSGEQYF	TGTGCCAGCAGTTGGACTAGCGGCGAGCAGTACTTC
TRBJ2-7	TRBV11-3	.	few	CASSLELGLGEQYF	TGTGCCAGCAGCTTGGAACTAGGACTGGGCGAGCAGTACTTC
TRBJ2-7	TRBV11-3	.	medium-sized	CASSFSGTLYEQYF	TGTGCCAGCAGCTTCTCCGGGACACTCTACGAGCAGTACTTC
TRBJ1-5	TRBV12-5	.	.	CASASGDVPNQPQHF	TGTGCTAGTGCCTCAGGGGATGTACCCAATCAGCCCCAGCATTTT
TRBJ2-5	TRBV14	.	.	CASSQFETQYF	TGTGCCAGCAGCCAATTTGAGACCCAGTACTTC
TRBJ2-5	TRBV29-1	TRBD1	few	CSVDWDRGIKTQYF	TGCAGCGTTGATTGGGACAGGGGCATCAAGACCCAGTACTTC
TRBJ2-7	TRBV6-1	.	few	CASSEALGGTYEQYF	TGTGCCAGCAGTGAAGCCCTAGGGGGGACCTACGAGCAGTACTTC
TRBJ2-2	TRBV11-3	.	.	CASRDTPVNTGELFF	TGTGCCAGCAGGGACACCCCGGTGAACACCGGGGAGCTGTTTTTT
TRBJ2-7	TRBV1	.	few	CASSQEGRETGEQYF	TGCGCCAGCAGCCAAGAAGGGCGGGAGACGGGCGAGCAGTACTTC
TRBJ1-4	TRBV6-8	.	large	CASSDWQINEKLFF	TGTGCCAGCAGTGATTGGCAGATTAATGAAAAACTGTTTTTT
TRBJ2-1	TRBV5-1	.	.	CASSLVSGVNNEQFF	TGCGCCAGCAGCTTGGTTTCAGGGGTCAACAATGAGCAGTTCTTC
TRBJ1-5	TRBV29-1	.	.	CSVGVAPNQPQHF	TGCAGCGTTGGGGTCGCCCCAAACCAGCCCCAGCATTTT
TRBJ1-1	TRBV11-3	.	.	CASSLGRGRGGTEAFF	TGTGCCAGCAGCTTAGGTCGGGGAAGGGGAGGCACTGAAGCTTTCTTT
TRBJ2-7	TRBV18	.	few	CASSPPGHTITYEQYF	TGTGCCAGCTCACCACCGGGACACACCATCACCTACGAGCAGTACTTC
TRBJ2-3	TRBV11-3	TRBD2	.	CASSPGLARDTQYF	TGTGCCAGCAGCCCGGGACTAGCAAGGGATACGCAGTATTTT